The 23 T cell receptor beta chains listed next were all sequenced from one sample in a study of blood T cell repertoires in COVID-19. Libraries were prepared by immunoSEQ multiplex PCR; TCRdb keeps only in-frame clonotypes and omits some of them. The repertoire consists of about 140,000 clones, with around 80% occurring once and the leading ten covering about 6%. Sequencing was carried out using PBMCs or T cells enriched from blood (not recorded which). All receptors derive from a woman between 50 and 59 years old who had recovered from COVID-19.

The chain joins TRBV7-2 to TRBJ1-2; no reliable D call. Trimming stripped 1 base from V and 4 bases from J, with 10 bases between. Germline V gene data show CDR1 as SGHTA and CDR2 as FQGNSA. CDR3 length: 14 residues. CDR3 protein: CASSLVPGTYGYTF. The CDR3 coding sequence is TGTGCCAGCAGCTTAGTTCCGGGTACCTATGGCTACACCTTC.

The chain recombines TRBV27 with TRBJ1-5, with 7 bases identical to TRBD1. Unmatched junction bases numbered 1, after V lost 4 bases and J lost 1 base. CDR3 length equals 14 residues. From germline, CDR1 is MNHEY and CDR2 SMNVEV (reference sequence). The CDR3 sequence: CASSYRGSNQPQHF. The CDR3 nucleotides read TGTGCCAGCAGTTACAGGGGCAGCAATCAGCCCCAGCATTTT.

V and J are TRBV7-9 and TRBJ1-1; D uncertain. This CDR3 is 13 amino acids long. In germline, CDR1 is SEHNR, CDR2 FQNEAQ (reference sequence). V was shortened by 3 bases and J by 7 bases, with 12 bases between the two germline ends. Here the CDR3 reads CASSFVGGVEAFF. The CDR3 DNA reads TGTGCCAGCAGCTTTGTCGGCGGAGTTGAAGCTTTCTTT.

The chain uses TRBV30 and TRBJ2-2, with D perhaps matching TRBD2 (6 bases). Trimming stripped 3 bases from V and 0 bases from J, with 11 bases between. This CDR3 has 15 amino acids. CDR1 is GTSNPN and CDR2 is SVGIG in the germline V gene (reference sequence). The DNA of the CDR3 is TGTGCCTGGAGCGGAGGGGAGGCGAACACCGGGGAGCTGTTTTTT. This encodes CAWSGGEANTGELFF.

The V and J genes are TRBV27 and TRBJ2-1; 7 bases map to TRBD2. Trimming at V came to 6 bases and at J to 4 bases, leaving 6 bases not matched to a gene. Germline assignment: CDR1 MNHEY and CDR2 SMNVEV (reference sequence). The CDR3 sequence is 14 residues long. This CDR3 is CASSWGREYNEQFF. The CDR3 nucleotides read TGTGCCAGCAGCTGGGGGAGGGAGTACAATGAGCAGTTCTTC.

The gene calls are TRBV6-1 and TRBJ1-1; D ambiguous. The CDR3 loop spans 15 amino acids. With 3 bases removed from V and 10 bases from J, the gap between germline ends came to 21 bases. Germline V gives CDR1 MNHNS, CDR2 SASEGT. The CDR3 is CASSDVLDNSNGAFF. The CDR3 DNA reads TGTGCCAGCAGTGATGTTTTAGACAACTCCAACGGAGCTTTCTTT.

As concerns this clone: One junction end does not reproduce the germline sequence, and a read error may be involved. V gene TRBV3-1 (or the pseudogene TRBV3-2) combines with J gene TRBJ1-3; D gene unclear. This CDR3 spans 17 amino acids. Germline loops: CDR1 LGHDT, CDR2 YNNKEL (reference sequence). CDR3 nucleotides: TGTGCCAGCACCCAAGCGTGGCAGATCAGCTCTGGAAACACCATATATTTT. This sequence encodes CASTQAWQISSGNTIYF.

J is TRBJ2-1 and V is TRBV4-1; TRBD2 matches 14 bases. CDR1 is MGHRA and CDR2 is YSYEKL in the germline V gene. The CDR3 is 16 residues long. Trimming cost V 1 base and J 5 bases; bases outside gene matches: 1. CDR3 amino acids: CASSQGTSGGNNEQFF. As DNA, the CDR3 is TGCGCCAGCAGCCAAGGGACTAGCGGGGGGAACAATGAGCAGTTCTTC.

The V call is TRBV5-4, the J call TRBJ1-2; D call uncertain. The CDR3 has 14 amino acids. CDR1 and CDR2 (germline): SGHNT, YYREEE (reference sequence). Trimming shortened V by 1 base and J by 5 bases, and 12 bases separated the two germline ends. In DNA, the CDR3 is TGTGCCAGCAGCTTGTCGGCGGGTAGTTATGGCTACACCTTC. Protein sequence: CASSLSAGSYGYTF.

The rearrangement uses TRBV28 and TRBJ2-7; 7 bases line up with TRBD1. CDR3 length equals 14 residues. Germline values: CDR1 MDHEN, CDR2 SYDVKM. With V trimmed by 2 bases and J by 2 bases, 3 bases remained unmatched. CDR3 sequence (DNA): TGTGCCAGCAGTTTAAAGACAGGGACCTACGAGCAGTACGTC. Translating gives CASSLKTGTYEQYV.

This rearrangement joins TRBV2 to TRBJ1-1, with D tentatively TRBD1 (6 bases). This CDR3 spans 13 amino acids. V was cut by 4 bases and J by 4 bases, with 10 bases left in between. CDR1 is SNHLY, CDR2 FYNNEI, per germline. Written as DNA, the CDR3 is TGTGCCAGCAGTGCAGGGGCGGGCACTGAAGCTTTCTTT. Translating gives CASSAGAGTEAFF.

V gene TRBV7-8 combines with J gene TRBJ2-1; 11 bases line up with TRBD2. Unmatched junction bases numbered 1, after V lost 3 bases and J lost 6 bases. CDR1 SGHVS and CDR2 FQNEAQ come from the germline V gene. There are 14 residues in the CDR3. As DNA, the CDR3 is TGTGCCAGCAGCTTTGGGACTAGCGGCAATGAGCAGTTCTTC. It is translated as CASSFGTSGNEQFF.

The chain recombines TRBV9 with TRBJ2-3; D call uncertain. Trimming took 4 bases from V and 6 from J, leaving 12 bases between them. The CDR3 has 13 amino acids. Germline V gene sequence: CDR1 SGDLS, CDR2 YYNGEE. The CDR3 spells CASSKPHTDTQYF. The DNA for the CDR3 is TGTGCCAGCAGCAAACCACACACGGATACGCAGTATTTT.

The chain recombines TRBV18 with TRBJ2-3, with 10 bases lining up with TRBD1. Germline V CDR1 and CDR2: KGHSH, LQKENI. The V segment lost 4 bases and the J segment 6 bases; nucleotides outside the gene matches: 7. This CDR3 has 15 amino acids. CDR3 nucleotide sequence: TGTGCCAGCTCACGGGGACAGGGGTTTTTGGATACGCAGTATTTT. The encoded protein is CASSRGQGFLDTQYF.

V gene TRBV18 combines with J gene TRBJ2-3; 9 bases agree with TRBD1. V shed 3 bases, J shed 1 base, and the junction held 8 bases outside the gene matches. The CDR3 extends over 17 amino acids. Germline V gene sequence: CDR1 KGHSH, CDR2 LQKENI. The CDR3 sequence: CASSPIGTGRRTDTQYF. CDR3 DNA: TGTGCCAGCTCACCGATAGGGACAGGGAGGCGCACAGATACGCAGTATTTT.

The chain links TRBV20-1 to TRBJ2-3, with no clear D. The CDR3 length is 11 residues. CDR1 is DFQATT, CDR2 SNEGSKA, per germline (reference sequence). V was cut by 4 bases and J by 6 bases, with 8 bases left in between. CDR3 in DNA: TGCAGTGCTACAAGAGGCGATACGCAGTATTTT. Its protein is CSATRGDTQYF.

The rearrangement links TRBV7-9 to TRBJ1-6; TRBD1 might be the D (5 bases). The CDR3 consists of 16 residues. With 2 bases removed from V and 1 base from J, the gap between germline ends came to 9 bases. CDR1 is SEHNR, CDR2 FQNEAQ, per germline (reference sequence). DNA of the CDR3: TGTGCCAGCAGCTTAAGGCAGGGTTCCTATAATTCACCCCTCCACTTT. As protein: CASSLRQGSYNSPLHF. Looking up the rest from reference TRBV7-9 and TRBJ1-6 gives the full variable domain: DTGVSQNPRHKITKRGQNVTFRCDPISEHNRLYWYRQTLGQGPEFLTYFQNEAQLEKSRLLSDRFSAERPKGSFSTLEIQRTEQGDSAMYLCASSLRQGSYNSPLHFGNGTRLTVT.

This clone was detected a few times. As DNA, the CDR3 is TGTGCCAGCAGCCTGGGGACTAGCGGCACAGATACGCAGTATTTT. The encoded protein is CASSLGTSGTDTQYF. This sequence joins TRBV4-2 and TRBJ2-3; 10 positions agree with TRBD2. Germline trimming cut 4 bases from V and 1 base from J; bases unmatched to any gene: 2. CDR3 length equals 15 residues. Germline V CDR1 and CDR2: LGHNA, YNFKEQ.

This chain links TRBV28 with TRBJ2-5; 8 positions agree with TRBD1. Looked up from germline, CDR1 is MDHEN and CDR2 is SYDVKM. The CDR3 has 15 amino acids. Trimming removed 3 bases from V and 5 bases from J; junction bases left unmatched: 8. The CDR3 loop reads CASSFLRGLEETQYF. CDR3 bases: TGTGCCAGCAGTTTCCTCAGGGGGCTGGAGGAGACCCAGTACTTC.

DNA for the CDR3: TGTGCCAGTAACCTCGGGGAGACCCAGTACTTC. Translated: CASNLGETQYF. The J gene is TRBJ2-5, the V gene TRBV2; the D is unclear. V lost 9 bases and J 5 bases, leaving 10 bases between the germline ends. Germline loops: CDR1 SNHLY, CDR2 FYNNEI. There are 11 residues in the CDR3.

This chain links TRBV3-1 (or the pseudogene TRBV3-2) with TRBJ2-3, with D perhaps matching TRBD2 (6 bases). V dropped 3 bases and J dropped 2 bases, with 15 bases sitting between them. Germline V gives CDR1 LGHDT, CDR2 YNNKEL (reference sequence). CDR3 length: 16 residues. CDR3 bases: TGTGCCAGCAGCCATAAAAGGAGGGGTACCACAGATACGCAGTATTTT. It translates to CASSHKRRGTTDTQYF.

This chain connects TRBV5-4 to TRBJ2-7, with 11 bases identical to TRBD1. Germline lookup yields CDR1 SGHNT and CDR2 YYREEE (reference sequence). Trimming took 4 bases from V and 6 from J; bases not matched to a gene: 6. This CDR3 contains 14 residues. The CDR3 DNA reads as TGTGCCAGCAGCATCCGGGACAGGGGGTCCGAGCAGTACTTC. Its translation: CASSIRDRGSEQYF.

The chain uses TRBV2 and TRBJ2-6; possibly TRBD2 for D (6 bases). This CDR3 spans 17 amino acids. The V and J ends lost 8 bases and 4 bases respectively, with 21 bases between them. Germline V gene sequence: CDR1 SNHLY, CDR2 FYNNEI. CDR3 nucleotide sequence: TGTGCCAGCTATTCAGAGGCAGGGAGGCCCGGGGCCAACGTCCTGACTTTC. It encodes CASYSEAGRPGANVLTF.